Below, 30 T cell receptor beta chains from the same sample are listed, as sequenced in a study of blood T cell repertoires in COVID-19. TCRdb keeps only in-frame clones here, not all; method: immunoSEQ multiplex PCR. The sample carries about 87,000 clones, roughly 76% recorded once. The sample consisted of peripheral blood. Receptors originate from a woman aged 50 to 60 with acute or convalescent COVID-19.

The V and J genes are TRBV5-1 and TRBJ2-5; perhaps TRBD1 as D (5 bases). V lost 2 bases and J 1 base, leaving 12 bases between the germline ends. Germline CDR1 and CDR2: SGHRS and YFSETQ. CDR3 length: 15 residues. In DNA, the CDR3 is TGCGCCAGCAGCTTACGACAGCTCAGCCAAGAGACCCAGTACTTC. Its protein product is CASSLRQLSQETQYF.

The chain employs TRBV10-3 and TRBJ1-1, with 9 nucleotides matching TRBD1. Trimming removed 8 bases from V and 1 base from J; junction bases left unmatched: 2. This CDR3 region has 13 residues. The germline gives CDR1 ENHRY, CDR2 SYGVKD. This CDR3 reads CAIEGQGNTEAFF. The CDR3 coding sequence is TGTGCCATCGAGGGACAGGGGAACACTGAAGCTTTCTTT.

This clone was seen a single time. This sequence joins TRBV10-2 and TRBJ2-7, with D possibly being TRBD1 (6 bases). Germline assignment: CDR1 WSHSY and CDR2 SAAADI. V lost 1 base to trimming and J lost 4 bases, with 17 bases between them. The CDR3 covers 16 residues. Here the CDR3 DNA reads TGCGCCAGCAGTGAGTATACGGGACACCACATTTACGAGCAGTACTTC. Protein sequence: CASSEYTGHHIYEQYF.

The genes are TRBV7-2 and TRBJ1-4; TRBD1 matches 10 bases. The CDR3 contains 14 residues. The germline gives CDR1 SGHTA, CDR2 FQGNSA. The ends lost 8 bases at V and 7 bases at J; junction bases unmatched: 7. The chain's CDR3 is CASGPGQGSEKLFF. CDR3 sequence (DNA): TGTGCCAGCGGCCCGGGACAGGGGAGTGAAAAACTGTTTTTT.

There are a few counts of this clone. The chain links TRBV9 to TRBJ2-5; D may be TRBD1 (5 bases). CDR1 SGDLS and CDR2 YYNGEE come from the germline V gene. Trimming shortened V by 1 base and J by 4 bases, and 11 bases separated the two germline ends. This CDR3 spans 14 amino acids. The CDR3: CASSVLPRGETQYF. The CDR3 coding sequence is TGTGCCAGCAGCGTACTCCCAAGGGGAGAGACCCAGTACTTC.

This clone was picked up one time. The J gene is TRBJ2-1, the V gene TRBV9; a weak D match, TRBD2 (6 bases). The CDR3 is 17 residues long. V lost 0 bases, J lost 2 bases, and 15 bases lay in between. The V gene's germline CDR1 is SGDLS and CDR2 YYNGEE. The DNA of the CDR3 is TGTGCCAGCAGCGTAGCTCTAATGGAGGGACCCTACAATGAGCAGTTCTTC. Protein sequence: CASSVALMEGPYNEQFF.

This sequence joins TRBV19 and TRBJ2-3; 8 bases match TRBD1. The length of the CDR3 is 16 residues. Germline V CDR1 and CDR2: LNHDA, SQIVND (reference sequence). V lost 3 bases to trimming and J lost 0 bases; unmatched junction nucleotides: 5. The CDR3 region is CASSISRGQSTDTQYF. The CDR3 DNA sequence: TGTGCCAGTAGTATTAGCAGGGGGCAGAGCACAGATACGCAGTATTTT.

The CDR3 reads CASSSFRSNQPQHF. The CDR3 nucleotides read TGTGCCAGCAGTTCTTTTAGAAGCAATCAGCCCCAGCATTTT. The V call is TRBV2, the J call TRBJ1-5; D is undetermined. Germline-derived CDR1 and CDR2 are SNHLY and FYNNEI. CDR3 size: 14 residues. V shed 5 bases and J shed 1 base, with 9 bases lying between them.

The CDR3 sequence: CASSLRSEAFF. The CDR3 DNA reads as TGTGCCAGCAGCCTGAGGAGTGAAGCTTTCTTT. The chain carries TRBV6-2 or TRBV6-3 and TRBJ1-1; no clear D gene. Trimming pared 6 bases from V and 7 bases from J, leaving 9 bases between. This CDR3 is built from 11 residues. Germline CDR1 MNHEY, CDR2 SVGEGT.

V is TRBV5-1 and J is TRBJ1-2, with D possibly being TRBD1 (5 bases). The CDR3 is 16 residues long. With 0 bases removed from V and 7 bases from J, the gap between germline ends came to 19 bases. Germline assignment: CDR1 SGHRS and CDR2 YFSETQ. CDR3 loop: CASSLDWGRVPAGYTF. The DNA of the CDR3 is TGCGCCAGCAGCTTGGATTGGGGCAGAGTACCCGCTGGCTACACCTTC.

This chain connects TRBV28 to TRBJ1-1; no clear D gene. Germline loops: CDR1 MDHEN, CDR2 SYDVKM. The CDR3 covers 15 residues. Deletions cut 4 bases from V and 0 bases from J, with 12 bases between. This CDR3 reads CASSSIRRMNTEAFF. DNA for the CDR3: TGTGCCAGCAGTTCTATCAGGAGGATGAACACTGAAGCTTTCTTT.

The CDR3 protein is CASSFNPDYGYTF. DNA of the CDR3: TGTGCCAGCAGTTTCAATCCGGACTATGGCTACACCTTC. V and J are TRBV28 and TRBJ1-2; D gene unclear. Germline CDR1 is MDHEN and CDR2 is SYDVKM. This CDR3 comprises 13 residues. Trimming shortened V by 3 bases and J by 3 bases, and 8 bases separated the two germline ends.

This chain joins TRBV6-6 and TRBJ1-2; weak D call: TRBD1 (6 bases). Germline CDR1 is MNHNY and CDR2 is SVGAGI (reference sequence). The germline V and J ends were trimmed by 8 bases and 0 bases, with 16 bases remaining between them. The CDR3 contains 15 residues. This CDR3 is CASLVGGNANYGYTF. In nucleotides, the CDR3 is TGTGCCAGCCTTGTAGGGGGAAACGCTAACTATGGCTACACCTTC.

The chain has TRBV11-2 and TRBJ2-1, with TRBD2 matching over 8 bases. Trimming removed 7 bases from V and 4 bases from J; junction bases left unmatched: 9. The CDR3 is made up of 15 amino acids. Germline V CDR1 and CDR2: SGHAT, FQNNGV. The CDR3 reads CASTLQLAEYNEQFF. The DNA for the CDR3 is TGTGCCAGCACCCTACAACTAGCGGAGTACAATGAGCAGTTCTTC.

The chain has TRBV3-1 (or the pseudogene TRBV3-2) and TRBJ2-5, with TRBD1 matching over 10 bases. This CDR3 is built from 14 residues. Germline V gene data show CDR1 as LGHDT and CDR2 as YNNKEL (reference sequence). The J segment lost 4 bases and the V segment lost 6 bases, leaving 5 bases of the junction unmatched. CDR3 in DNA: TGTGCCAGCAGAGTGACAGGGGGCGCAGAGACCCAGTACTTC. It encodes CASRVTGGAETQYF.

The V call is TRBV5-1, the J call TRBJ2-2; TRBD1 matches at 12 bases. The junction had 4 bases not matched to a gene; V was cut back by 8 bases and J by 5 bases. The CDR3 consists of 14 residues. CDR1 SGHRS and CDR2 YFSETQ come from the germline V gene. The chain's CDR3 is CASTGQGATGELFF. CDR3 in DNA: TGCGCCAGTACGGGACAGGGGGCGACCGGGGAGCTGTTTTTT.

The chain has TRBV12-3 or TRBV12-4 and TRBJ1-2; 7 positions match TRBD1. The CDR3 is 13 amino acids. Trimming cost V 1 base and J 7 bases; bases outside gene matches: 3. CDR3 sequence (DNA): TGTGCCAGCAGTTTAGGGGCAGGGGGTGGCTACACCTTC. Translating it yields CASSLGAGGGYTF.

The rearrangement links TRBV6-2 or TRBV6-3 to TRBJ2-7; TRBD2 matches at 8 bases. Germline-derived CDR1 and CDR2 are MNHEY and SVGEGT. CDR3 size: 14 residues. CDR3 protein: CASRPQAVLAAPNV. The CDR3 DNA reads as TGTGCCAGCAGGCCTCAGGCGGTACTAGCGGCCCCAAATGTC.

CDR3 protein: CASSPDRGRGNYGYTF. The CDR3 region has the DNA TGCGCCAGCAGCCCAGACAGGGGGCGTGGGAACTATGGCTACACCTTC. The rearrangement links TRBV4-3 to TRBJ1-2, with TRBD1 matching 10 bases. Germline lookup yields CDR1 LGHNA and CDR2 YSLEER. This CDR3 is built from 16 residues. The trim removed 4 bases at V and 2 bases at J, leaving 7 bases unmatched.

This CDR3 reads CASTPRREGGNQPQHF. The CDR3 nucleotides read TGTGCCAGCACCCCGAGACGGGAGGGCGGCAATCAGCCCCAGCATTTT. The chain combines TRBV2 with TRBJ1-5; D remains ambiguous. Trimming pared 7 bases from V and 2 bases from J, leaving 18 bases between. Germline V gene data show CDR1 as SNHLY and CDR2 as FYNNEI. The CDR3 has 16 residues.

This clone has only a few counts. This rearrangement joins TRBV6-1 to TRBJ2-1, with D perhaps TRBD2 (7 bases). This CDR3 is 15 amino acids long. Germline V gene sequence: CDR1 MNHNS, CDR2 SASEGT. V was clipped by 3 bases and J by 6 bases, with 15 bases between them. The CDR3 region has the DNA TGTGCCAGCAGTGAGGGTCGGGGGGCCTTCAATGAGCAGTTCTTC. Translation: CASSEGRGAFNEQFF.

V is TRBV9 and J is TRBJ2-7; no clear D. The CDR3 length is 14 residues. V lost 0 bases, J lost 4 bases, and 11 bases lay in between. The germline CDR1 and CDR2 sequences are SGDLS and YYNGEE. The CDR3 region has the DNA TGTGCCAGCAGCGTAGGCAGGAATGAATACGAGCAGTACTTC. Amino acids: CASSVGRNEYEQYF. Full variable domain (outside the CDR3, taken from reference TRBV9 and TRBJ2-7): DSGVTQTPKHLITATGQRVTLRCSPRSGDLSVYWYQQSLDQGLQFLIQYYNGEERAKGNILERFSAQQFPDLHSELNLSSLELGDSALYFCASSVGRNEYEQYFGPGTRLTVT.

V gene TRBV2 combines with J gene TRBJ2-5, with D perhaps matching TRBD1 (6 bases). Germline V lookup: CDR1 SNHLY, CDR2 FYNNEI. The CDR3 sequence is 18 residues long. Trimming cost V 1 base and J 4 bases, with 22 bases left between them. The CDR3 spells CASSEGQGIGRVGETQYF. In DNA, the CDR3 is TGTGCCAGCAGTGAAGGGCAGGGGATCGGAAGGGTTGGAGAGACCCAGTACTTC.

The V call is TRBV5-1, the J call TRBJ1-1, with 9 bases aligning to TRBD1. Trimming at V came to 0 bases and at J to 0 bases, leaving 3 bases not matched to a gene. CDR3 length equals 16 residues. Germline V gene sequence: CDR1 SGHRS, CDR2 YFSETQ. CDR3 bases: TGCGCCAGCAGCTTGGGGACAGGGGTCATGAACACTGAAGCTTTCTTT. As protein: CASSLGTGVMNTEAFF.

This rearrangement joins TRBV6-5 to TRBJ2-7; D may be TRBD2 (6 bases). V lost 6 bases and J lost 5, with 14 bases in between. Germline values: CDR1 MNHEY, CDR2 SVGAGI. The CDR3 is made up of 13 amino acids. CDR3 residues: CASSPGGNHEQYF. The CDR3 DNA follows: TGTGCCAGCAGCCCCGGGGGAAACCACGAGCAGTACTTC.

This sequence joins TRBV19 and TRBJ1-2, with a possible D match to TRBD1 (6 bases). Trimming took 6 bases from V and 1 from J, leaving 15 bases between them. CDR3 length: 15 residues. From germline, CDR1 is LNHDA and CDR2 SQIVND (reference sequence). CDR3 nucleotides: TGTGCCAGTAGCCCACCCGGGACAAGTAACTATGGCTACACCTTC. It encodes CASSPPGTSNYGYTF.

This sequence joins TRBV27 and TRBJ1-1; tentative D call: TRBD1 (5 bases). The CDR3 length is 13 residues. V was pared by 2 bases and J by 4 bases, with 8 bases between. Germline V gene sequence: CDR1 MNHEY, CDR2 SMNVEV (reference sequence). The CDR3 coding sequence is TGTGCCAGCAGTTTAGGGGGAGGCACTGAAGCTTTCTTT. Encoded protein: CASSLGGGTEAFF.

Regarding this clone: Germline and junction disagree at one end, which may indicate a read error. The CDR3 protein is CATSRGEDTGELFF. CDR3 DNA sequence: TGTGCCACCAGTAGGGGTGAGGACACCGGGGAGCTGTTTTTT. This chain connects TRBV6-5 to TRBJ2-2; TRBD1 might be the D (5 bases). Germline V CDR1 and CDR2: MNHEY, SVGAGI. This CDR3 has 14 amino acids.

The chain has TRBV4-2 and TRBJ2-7; TRBD2 agrees at 7 bases. V dropped 4 bases and J dropped 3; count of bases not matched to a gene: 12. Per germline, CDR1 LGHNA and CDR2 YNFKEQ. The CDR3 length is 16 residues. For the CDR3, the DNA is TGTGCCAGCAGCCTGGCGGGGGACTCCTCCATCTACGAGCAGTACTTC. Encoded protein: CASSLAGDSSIYEQYF.

This rearrangement joins TRBV6-5 to TRBJ2-1; tentative D call: TRBD2 (6 bases). The CDR3 has 14 amino acids. CDR1 is MNHEY and CDR2 is SVGAGI in the germline V gene. Trimming removed 6 bases at V and 6 bases at J, with 15 bases between. The CDR3 loop reads CASRFIKGGNEQFF. The CDR3 DNA is TGTGCCAGCAGATTCATCAAGGGAGGCAATGAGCAGTTCTTC.